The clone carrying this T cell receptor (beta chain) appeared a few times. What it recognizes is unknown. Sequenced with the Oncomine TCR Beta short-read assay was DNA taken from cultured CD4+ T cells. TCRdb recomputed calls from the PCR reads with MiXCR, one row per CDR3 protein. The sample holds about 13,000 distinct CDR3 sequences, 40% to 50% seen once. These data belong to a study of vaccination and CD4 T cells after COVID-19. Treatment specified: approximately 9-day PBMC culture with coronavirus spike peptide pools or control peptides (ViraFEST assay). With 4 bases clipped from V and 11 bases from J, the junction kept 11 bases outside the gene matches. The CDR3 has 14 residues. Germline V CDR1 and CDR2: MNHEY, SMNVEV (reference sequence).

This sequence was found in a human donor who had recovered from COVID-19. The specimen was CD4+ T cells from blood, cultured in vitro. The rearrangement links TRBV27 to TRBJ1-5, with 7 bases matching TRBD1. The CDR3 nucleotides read TGTGCCAGCAGTTCGGACAGGACCCAACGATCCCAGCATTTT. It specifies CASSSDRTQRSQHF.